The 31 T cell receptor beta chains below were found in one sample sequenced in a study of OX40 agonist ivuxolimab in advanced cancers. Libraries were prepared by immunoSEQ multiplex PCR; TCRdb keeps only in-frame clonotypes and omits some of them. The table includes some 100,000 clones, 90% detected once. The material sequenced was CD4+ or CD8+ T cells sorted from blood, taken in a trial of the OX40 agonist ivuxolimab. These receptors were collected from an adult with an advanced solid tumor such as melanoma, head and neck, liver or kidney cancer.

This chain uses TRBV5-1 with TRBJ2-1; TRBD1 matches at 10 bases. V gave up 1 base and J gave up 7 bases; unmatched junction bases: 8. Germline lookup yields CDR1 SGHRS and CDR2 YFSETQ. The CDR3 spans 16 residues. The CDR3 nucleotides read TGCGCCAGCAGCTTGCGACCGGGACAGGGGACGAATGAGCAGTTCTTC. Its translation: CASSLRPGQGTNEQFF.

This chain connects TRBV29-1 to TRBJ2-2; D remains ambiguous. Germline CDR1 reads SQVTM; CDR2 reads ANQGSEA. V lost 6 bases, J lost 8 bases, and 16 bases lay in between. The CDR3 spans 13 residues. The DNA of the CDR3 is TGCAGCGTAAATAAAAGGATAGGTGGGGAGCTGTTTTTT. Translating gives CSVNKRIGGELFF.

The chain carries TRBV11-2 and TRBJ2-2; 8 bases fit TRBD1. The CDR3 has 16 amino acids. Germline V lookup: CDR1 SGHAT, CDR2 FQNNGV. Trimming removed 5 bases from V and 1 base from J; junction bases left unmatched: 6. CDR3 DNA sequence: TGTGCCAGCAGCCCCCGGGACAGGAGGAACACCGGGGAGCTGTTTTTT. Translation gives CASSPRDRRNTGELFF.

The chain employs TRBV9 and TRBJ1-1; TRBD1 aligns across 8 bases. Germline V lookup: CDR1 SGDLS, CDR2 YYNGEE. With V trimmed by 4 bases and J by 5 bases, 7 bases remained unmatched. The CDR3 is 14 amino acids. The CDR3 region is CASSPRQGQTEAFF. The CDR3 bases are TGTGCCAGCAGCCCCCGACAGGGGCAGACTGAAGCTTTCTTT.

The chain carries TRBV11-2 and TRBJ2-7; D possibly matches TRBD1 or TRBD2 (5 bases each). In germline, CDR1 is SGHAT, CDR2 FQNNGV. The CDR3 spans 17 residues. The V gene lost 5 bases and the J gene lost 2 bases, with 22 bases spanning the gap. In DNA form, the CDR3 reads TGTGCCAGCAGCCGGGAACCGGGCCAGGGTATCCCCTACGAGCAGTACTTC. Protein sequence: CASSREPGQGIPYEQYF.

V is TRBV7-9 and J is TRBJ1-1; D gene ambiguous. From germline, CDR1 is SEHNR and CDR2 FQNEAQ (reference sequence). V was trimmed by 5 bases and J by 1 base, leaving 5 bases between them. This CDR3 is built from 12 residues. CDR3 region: CASSEANTEAFF. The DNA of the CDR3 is TGTGCCAGCAGCGAGGCGAACACTGAAGCTTTCTTT.

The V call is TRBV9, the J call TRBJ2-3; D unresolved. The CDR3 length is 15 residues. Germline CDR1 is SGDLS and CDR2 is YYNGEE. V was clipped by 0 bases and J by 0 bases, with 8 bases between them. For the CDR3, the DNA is TGTGCCAGCAGCGTAGTCTCATCTAGCACAGATACGCAGTATTTT. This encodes CASSVVSSSTDTQYF.

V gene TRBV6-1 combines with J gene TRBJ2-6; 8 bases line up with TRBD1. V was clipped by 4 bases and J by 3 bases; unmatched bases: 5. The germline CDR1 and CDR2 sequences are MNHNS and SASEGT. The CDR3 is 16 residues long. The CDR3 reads CASSAGGAGGANVLTF. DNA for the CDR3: TGTGCCAGCAGTGCAGGGGGCGCAGGTGGGGCCAACGTCCTGACTTTC.

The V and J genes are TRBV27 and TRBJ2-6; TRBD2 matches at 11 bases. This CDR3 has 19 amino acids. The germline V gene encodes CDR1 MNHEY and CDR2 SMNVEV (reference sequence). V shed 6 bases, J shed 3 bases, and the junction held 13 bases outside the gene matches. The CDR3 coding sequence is TGTGCCAGCAGCCCTCTGGGGCTAGCGGGAGGAATTGGGGCCAACGTCCTGACTTTC. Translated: CASSPLGLAGGIGANVLTF.

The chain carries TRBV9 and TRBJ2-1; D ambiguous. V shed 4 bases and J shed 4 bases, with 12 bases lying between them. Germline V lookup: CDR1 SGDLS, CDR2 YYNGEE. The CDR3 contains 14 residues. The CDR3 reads CASSLSPLYNEQFF. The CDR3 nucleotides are TGTGCCAGCAGCCTTAGCCCACTTTACAATGAGCAGTTCTTC.

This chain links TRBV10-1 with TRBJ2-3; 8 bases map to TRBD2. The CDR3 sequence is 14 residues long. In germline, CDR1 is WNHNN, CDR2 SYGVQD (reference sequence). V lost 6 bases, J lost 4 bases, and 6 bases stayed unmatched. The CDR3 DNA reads TGCGCCAGCAGGACCGGGGGGGGTCCAGATACGCAGTATTTT. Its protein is CASRTGGGPDTQYF.

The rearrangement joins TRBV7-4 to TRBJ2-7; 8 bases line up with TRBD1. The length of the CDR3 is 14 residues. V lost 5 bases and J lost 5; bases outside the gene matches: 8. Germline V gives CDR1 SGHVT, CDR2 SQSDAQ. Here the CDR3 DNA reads TGTGCCAGCAGCCGGGGGCAGGGGGCCCACGAGCAGTACTTC. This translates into CASSRGQGAHEQYF.

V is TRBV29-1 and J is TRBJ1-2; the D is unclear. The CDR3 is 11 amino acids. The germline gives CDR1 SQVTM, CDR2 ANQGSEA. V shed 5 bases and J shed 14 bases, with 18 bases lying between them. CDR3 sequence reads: CSVFIGGRLTF. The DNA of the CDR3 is TGCAGCGTTTTTATAGGCGGACGTCTGACCTTC.

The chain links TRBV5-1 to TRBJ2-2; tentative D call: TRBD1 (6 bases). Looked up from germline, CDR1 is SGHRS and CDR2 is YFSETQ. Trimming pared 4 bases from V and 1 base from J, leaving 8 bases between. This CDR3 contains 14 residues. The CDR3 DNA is TGCGCCAGCAGCAGGGGACAGAACACCGGGGAGCTGTTTTTT. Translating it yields CASSRGQNTGELFF.

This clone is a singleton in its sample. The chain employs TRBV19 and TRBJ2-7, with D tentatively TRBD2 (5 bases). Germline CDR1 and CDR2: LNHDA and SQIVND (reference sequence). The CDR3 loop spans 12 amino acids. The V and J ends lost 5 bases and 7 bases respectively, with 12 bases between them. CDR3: CASSYLGGEQYF. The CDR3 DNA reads TGTGCCAGTAGTTACCTTGGAGGAGAGCAGTACTTC. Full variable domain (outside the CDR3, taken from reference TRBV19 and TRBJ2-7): DGGITQSPKYLFRKEGQNVTLSCEQNLNHDAMYWYRQDPGQGLRLIYYSQIVNDFQKGDIAEGYSVSREKKESFPLTVTSAQKNPTAFYLCASSYLGGEQYFGPGTRLTVT.

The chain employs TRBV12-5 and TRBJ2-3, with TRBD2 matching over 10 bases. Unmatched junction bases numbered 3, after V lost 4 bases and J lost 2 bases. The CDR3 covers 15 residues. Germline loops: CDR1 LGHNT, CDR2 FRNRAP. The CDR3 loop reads CASGSGTSVTDTQYF. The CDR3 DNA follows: TGTGCTAGTGGTTCCGGGACTAGCGTCACAGATACGCAGTATTTT.

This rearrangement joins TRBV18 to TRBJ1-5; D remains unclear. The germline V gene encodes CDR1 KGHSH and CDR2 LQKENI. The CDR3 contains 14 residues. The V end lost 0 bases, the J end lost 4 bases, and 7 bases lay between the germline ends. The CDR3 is CASSPPSLNQPQHF. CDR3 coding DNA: TGTGCCAGCTCACCACCGAGCCTAAATCAGCCCCAGCATTTT.

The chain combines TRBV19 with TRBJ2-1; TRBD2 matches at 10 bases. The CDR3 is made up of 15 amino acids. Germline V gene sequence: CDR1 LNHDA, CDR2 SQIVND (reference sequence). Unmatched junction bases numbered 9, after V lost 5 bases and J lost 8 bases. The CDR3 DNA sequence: TGTGCCAGTAGTGTTATTAGCGGGAGGTTAGATGAGCAGTTCTTC. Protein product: CASSVISGRLDEQFF.

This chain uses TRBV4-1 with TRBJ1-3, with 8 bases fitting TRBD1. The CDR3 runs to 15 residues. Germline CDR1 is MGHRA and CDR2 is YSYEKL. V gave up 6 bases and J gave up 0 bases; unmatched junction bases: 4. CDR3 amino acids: CASRPTGGSGNTIYF. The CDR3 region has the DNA TGCGCCAGCAGACCCACAGGGGGCTCTGGAAACACCATATATTTT.

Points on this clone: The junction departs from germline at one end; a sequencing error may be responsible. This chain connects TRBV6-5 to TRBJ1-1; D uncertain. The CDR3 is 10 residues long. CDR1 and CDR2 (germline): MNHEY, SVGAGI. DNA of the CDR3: TGTGCCAGCAGTGACACGGAAGCTTTCTTT. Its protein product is CASSDTEAFF.

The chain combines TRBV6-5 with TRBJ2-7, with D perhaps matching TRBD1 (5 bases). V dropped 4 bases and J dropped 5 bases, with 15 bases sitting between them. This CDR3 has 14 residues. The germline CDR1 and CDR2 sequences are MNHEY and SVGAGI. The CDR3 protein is CASSFSGSVDEQYF. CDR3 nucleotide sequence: TGTGCCAGCAGTTTTTCAGGGTCCGTAGACGAGCAGTACTTC.

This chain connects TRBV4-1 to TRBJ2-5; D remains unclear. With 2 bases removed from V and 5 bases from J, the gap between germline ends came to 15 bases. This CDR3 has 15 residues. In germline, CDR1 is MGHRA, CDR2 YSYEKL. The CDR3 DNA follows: TGCGCCAGCAGCCAAAATGCTTTGGGTAGGGAGACCCAGTACTTC. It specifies CASSQNALGRETQYF.

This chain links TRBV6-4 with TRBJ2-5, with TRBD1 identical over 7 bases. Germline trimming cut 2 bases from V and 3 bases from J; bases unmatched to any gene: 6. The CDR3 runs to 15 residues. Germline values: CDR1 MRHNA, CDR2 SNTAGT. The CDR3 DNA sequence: TGTGCCAGCAGTGACCTACCCGACAGGGAAGAGACCCAGTACTTC. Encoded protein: CASSDLPDREETQYF.

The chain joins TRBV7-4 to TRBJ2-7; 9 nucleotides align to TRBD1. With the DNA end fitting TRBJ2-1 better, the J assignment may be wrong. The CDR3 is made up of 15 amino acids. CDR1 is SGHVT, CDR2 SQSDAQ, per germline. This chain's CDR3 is CASSPTGGAYNEQFF. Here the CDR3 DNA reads TGTGCCAGCAGCCCTACAGGGGGCGCGTACAATGAGCAGTTCTTC.

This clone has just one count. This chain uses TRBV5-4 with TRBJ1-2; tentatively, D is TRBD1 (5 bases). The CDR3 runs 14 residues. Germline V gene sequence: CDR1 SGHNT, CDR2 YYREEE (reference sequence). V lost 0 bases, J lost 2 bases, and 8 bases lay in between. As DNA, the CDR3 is TGTGCCAGCAGCTTGGAGGGGCGGAACTATGGCTACACCTTC. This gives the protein CASSLEGRNYGYTF.

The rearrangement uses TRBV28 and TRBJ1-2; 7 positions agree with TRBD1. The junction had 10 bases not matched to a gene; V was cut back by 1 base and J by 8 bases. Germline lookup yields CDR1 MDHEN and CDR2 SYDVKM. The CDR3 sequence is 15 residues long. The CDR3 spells CASSLSATGDNGYTF. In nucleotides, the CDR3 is TGTGCCAGCAGTTTATCGGCTACAGGGGACAACGGCTACACCTTC.

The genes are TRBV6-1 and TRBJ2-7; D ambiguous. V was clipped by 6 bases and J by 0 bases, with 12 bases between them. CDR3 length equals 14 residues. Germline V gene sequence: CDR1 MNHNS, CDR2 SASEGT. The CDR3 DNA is TGTGCCAGCAGAACCTCGATAGGCTCCTACGAGCAGTACTTC. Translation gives CASRTSIGSYEQYF.

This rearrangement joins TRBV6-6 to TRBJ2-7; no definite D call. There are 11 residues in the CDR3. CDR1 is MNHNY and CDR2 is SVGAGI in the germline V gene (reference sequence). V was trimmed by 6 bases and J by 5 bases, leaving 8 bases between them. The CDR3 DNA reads TGTGCCAGCAGCCGAGGTAACGAGCAGTACTTC. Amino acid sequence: CASSRGNEQYF.

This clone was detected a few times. The CDR3 bases are TGTGCCACCGGCGTGGTGATCCCGTCCGGAAACACCATATATTTT. It specifies CATGVVIPSGNTIYF. The genes are TRBV19 and TRBJ1-3; the D is unclear. The V end was cut by 10 bases, the J end by 4 bases, with 20 bases between. Per germline, CDR1 LNHDA and CDR2 SQIVND (reference sequence). CDR3 length: 15 residues. Combining the CDR3 with reference TRBV19 and TRBJ1-3 gives the whole variable domain DGGITQSPKYLFRKEGQNVTLSCEQNLNHDAMYWYRQDPGQGLRLIYYSQIVNDFQKGDIAEGYSVSREKKESFPLTVTSAQKNPTAFYLCATGVVIPSGNTIYFGEGSWLTVV.

The CDR3 DNA reads TGTGCCAGCAGCGTAGACCACCAGCTTTTAACTGGAAACACCATATATTTT. Amino acid sequence: CASSVDHQLLTGNTIYF. V and J are TRBV9 and TRBJ1-3; D uncertain. CDR3 length: 17 residues. Trimming stripped 0 bases from V and 2 bases from J, with 15 bases between. From germline, CDR1 is SGDLS and CDR2 YYNGEE. Filled out from reference TRBV9 and TRBJ1-3, the complete variable domain reads DSGVTQTPKHLITATGQRVTLRCSPRSGDLSVYWYQQSLDQGLQFLIQYYNGEERAKGNILERFSAQQFPDLHSELNLSSLELGDSALYFCASSVDHQLLTGNTIYFGEGSWLTVV.

CDR3 residues: CASSHGQALNTGELFF. DNA of the CDR3: TGTGCCAGCTCACACGGACAGGCCTTGAACACCGGGGAGCTGTTTTTT. V is TRBV18 and J is TRBJ2-2; TRBD1 matches 7 bases. Trimming cost V 4 bases and J 1 base; bases outside gene matches: 6. Germline V CDR1 and CDR2: KGHSH, LQKENI. CDR3 size: 16 residues. Full variable domain (remainder filled in from reference TRBV18 and TRBJ2-2): NAGVMQNPRHLVRRRGQEARLRCSPMKGHSHVYWYRQLPEEGLKFMVYLQKENIIDESGMPKERFSAEFPKEGPSILRIQQVVRGDSAAYFCASSHGQALNTGELFFGEGSRLTVL.